Below, 23 T cell receptor beta chains from the same sample are listed, as sequenced in a study of cytomegalovirus exposure and HLA in healthy donors. In the PCR, 60 Vbeta and 13 Jbeta primers were used. Method: immunoSEQ multiplex PCR; TCRdb's copy keeps in-frame clones and lacks some. Here the sample spans 150,000 to 160,000 clones, approximately 82% being singletons. Sequenced input: PBMCs. These TCRs come from a woman between 45 and 65 years old in good health and CMV-seropositive.

This chain uses TRBV7-9 with TRBJ2-7; 8 bases match TRBD1. The CDR3 contains 14 residues. Germline V lookup: CDR1 SEHNR, CDR2 FQNEAQ (reference sequence). The V and J ends lost 5 bases and 5 bases, in that order; junction bases with no gene match: 8. The CDR3 here is CASSPRTGLDEQYF. CDR3 DNA: TGTGCCAGCAGCCCGAGGACAGGGTTGGACGAGCAGTACTTC.

V is TRBV4-3 and J is TRBJ2-7; weak D call: TRBD2 (5 bases). V shed 3 bases and J shed 6 bases, with 12 bases lying between them. Germline CDR1 LGHNA, CDR2 YSLEER. The CDR3 is 13 amino acids. The CDR3 reads CASSQYRGPEQYF. DNA for the CDR3: TGCGCCAGCAGCCAGTACCGGGGTCCCGAGCAGTACTTC.

The chain carries TRBV4-2 and TRBJ2-3, with D perhaps TRBD2 (7 bases). Trimming took off 6 bases at V and 4 bases at J, with 17 bases between the two ends. This CDR3 comprises 15 residues. CDR1 and CDR2 from the germline V gene are LGHNA and YNFKEQ. The DNA of the CDR3 is TGTGCCAGCAGATCACGGGGGGCGGGTCCAGATACGCAGTATTTT. It translates to CASRSRGAGPDTQYF.

This clone was detected only a few times. The chain recombines TRBV5-8 with TRBJ1-1; D perhaps matches TRBD1 (6 bases). The CDR3 totals 14 residues. The V end was cut by 5 bases, the J end by 3 bases, with 14 bases between. Germline loops: CDR1 SGHTS, CDR2 YDEGEE. CDR3 bases: TGTGCCAGCAGAGAAACAGGGACCGACACTGAAGCTTTCTTT. Translated: CASRETGTDTEAFF. The variable domain in full, with the rest retrieved from reference TRBV5-8 and TRBJ1-1, is EAGVTQSPTHLIKTRGQQATLRCSPISGHTSVYWYQQALGLGLQFLLWYDEGEERNRGNFPPRFSGRQFPNYSSELNVNALELEDSALYLCASRETGTDTEAFFGQGTRLTVV.

This clone is a singleton in its sample. The rearrangement uses TRBV10-3 and TRBJ2-7, with D possibly TRBD1 on 5 matching bases. The CDR3 covers 14 residues. Trimming left V 2 bases short and J 2 bases short, with 10 bases between. Germline-derived CDR1 and CDR2 are ENHRY and SYGVKD. The DNA for the CDR3 is TGTGCCATCAGTGAGGGACAACATACCTACGAGCAGTACTTC. The encoded protein is CAISEGQHTYEQYF.

J is TRBJ1-2 and V is TRBV2; 9 nucleotides match TRBD1. The CDR3 runs 13 residues. Trimming removed 6 bases from V and 6 bases from J; junction bases left unmatched: 5. The germline V gene encodes CDR1 SNHLY and CDR2 FYNNEI. CDR3 sequence: CASRGTGLDGYTF. The CDR3 DNA sequence: TGTGCCAGCAGGGGGACAGGGTTGGATGGCTACACCTTC.

CDR3 protein: CASSAGGGGYNEQFF. The CDR3 DNA sequence: TGTGCCAGCAGCGCAGGGGGTGGCGGGTACAATGAGCAGTTCTTC. The chain carries TRBV7-6 and TRBJ2-1; 7 positions agree with TRBD1. The V gene end was trimmed by 5 bases and the J gene end by 4 bases; junction bases not matched to a gene: 8. The CDR3 is 15 amino acids. The germline V gene encodes CDR1 SGHVS and CDR2 FNYEAQ.

The J gene is TRBJ2-1, the V gene TRBV9; 7 bases line up with TRBD2. This CDR3 comprises 15 residues. Germline V lookup: CDR1 SGDLS, CDR2 YYNGEE. Trimming took 0 bases from V and 4 from J; bases not matched to a gene: 4. The CDR3 sequence is CASSVASGTYNEQFF. CDR3 bases: TGTGCCAGCAGCGTAGCAAGCGGGACTTACAATGAGCAGTTCTTC.

The rearrangement joins TRBV4-3 to TRBJ2-1; a weak D match, TRBD2 (7 bases). Germline V lookup: CDR1 LGHNA, CDR2 YSLEER. The CDR3 has 19 residues. V gave up 0 bases and J gave up 1 base, with 19 bases separating them. In DNA, the CDR3 is TGCGCCAGCAGCCAAGATATGGGGGGGGGCAGGCTATCCTACAATGAGCAGTTCTTC. Protein product: CASSQDMGGGRLSYNEQFF.

The chain couples TRBV7-3 to TRBJ2-1, with 13 bases aligning to TRBD2. Germline V gene data show CDR1 as SGHTA and CDR2 as FQGTGA. V lost 5 bases and J lost 6; bases outside the gene matches: 4. The CDR3 totals 15 residues. In DNA, the CDR3 is TGTGCCAGCAGCCCTACTAGCGGGGGGGCCAATGAGCAGTTCTTC. Its protein product is CASSPTSGGANEQFF.

This chain connects TRBV19 to TRBJ1-1, with D tentatively TRBD1 (5 bases). The CDR3 spans 16 residues. Germline loops: CDR1 LNHDA, CDR2 SQIVND (reference sequence). Trimming took off 7 bases at V and 1 base at J, with 19 bases between the two ends. Here the CDR3 reads CASTLQAGRKNTEAFF. In DNA, the CDR3 is TGTGCCAGTACGTTACAGGCAGGGCGGAAGAACACTGAAGCTTTCTTT.

V gene TRBV2 combines with J gene TRBJ2-6, with D possibly TRBD2 on 6 matching bases. Deletions cut 2 bases from V and 0 bases from J, with 17 bases between. CDR1 SNHLY and CDR2 FYNNEI come from the germline V gene. The length of the CDR3 is 19 residues. The CDR3 protein is CASSEQQGGFLSGANVLTF. The CDR3 DNA reads TGTGCCAGCAGTGAACAGCAGGGAGGTTTTCTCTCTGGGGCCAACGTCCTGACTTTC.

The chain couples TRBV6-5 to TRBJ2-2; a weak D match, TRBD2 (5 bases). The CDR3 extends over 11 amino acids. V lost 6 bases and J 6 bases, leaving 5 bases between the germline ends. Germline CDR1 reads MNHEY; CDR2 reads SVGAGI. This CDR3 reads CASRLAGELFF. The CDR3 bases are TGTGCCAGCAGACTAGCCGGGGAGCTGTTTTTT.

V and J are TRBV18 and TRBJ2-3; 9 bases agree with TRBD2. This CDR3 is built from 18 residues. The germline CDR1 and CDR2 sequences are KGHSH and LQKENI. V lost 1 base and J lost 2; bases outside the gene matches: 10. The CDR3 DNA reads as TGTGCCAGCTCACCACTCCGGGCCGCTAGCGGGATCACAGATACGCAGTATTTT. Translating it yields CASSPLRAASGITDTQYF.

This rearrangement joins TRBV28 to TRBJ2-2; a possible D gene is TRBD1 (5 bases). Germline V gene data show CDR1 as MDHEN and CDR2 as SYDVKM. The CDR3 runs 15 residues. Trimming took off 5 bases at V and 2 bases at J, with 12 bases between the two ends. The CDR3, as DNA: TGTGCCAGCAGTCGGTCAAGGGGAAACACCGGGGAGCTGTTTTTT. It codes for CASSRSRGNTGELFF.

This clone is a singleton in its sample. The chain's CDR3 is CASSDGTGKNEQFF. CDR3 in DNA: TGCGCCAGCAGCGACGGGACAGGGAAGAATGAGCAGTTCTTC. V usage is TRBV5-1 and J usage is TRBJ2-1; 9 bases are shared with TRBD1. CDR1 and CDR2 from the germline V gene are SGHRS and YFSETQ. After removal of 4 bases from V and 7 bases from J, the junction contained 6 bases not matched to a gene. CDR3 size: 14 residues.

The J gene is TRBJ2-7, the V gene TRBV28; TRBD1 is a possible D gene (6 bases). This CDR3 comprises 14 residues. V dropped 3 bases and J dropped 3 bases, with 12 bases sitting between them. From germline, CDR1 is MDHEN and CDR2 SYDVKM. The CDR3 nucleotides are TGTGCCAGCAGTTTTTCAGGGGCCTACTACGAGCAGTACTTC. Residues: CASSFSGAYYEQYF. The variable domain in full, completed from reference TRBV28 and TRBJ2-7, reads DVKVTQSSRYLVKRTGEKVFLECVQDMDHENMFWYRQDPGLGLRLIYFSYDVKMKEKGDIPEGYSVSREKKERFSLILESASTNQTSMYLCASSFSGAYYEQYFGPGTRLTVT.

The chain combines TRBV6-6 with TRBJ1-1; D uncertain. V was shortened by 6 bases and J by 1 base, with 18 bases between the two germline ends. The CDR3 contains 16 residues. Germline V gene lookup returns CDR1 MNHNY and CDR2 SVGAGI (reference sequence). In nucleotides, the CDR3 is TGTGCCAGCAGAACGGCTGAAAGGATAGCGAACACTGAAGCTTTCTTT. Its protein product is CASRTAERIANTEAFF.

Comments on this clone: One end of the junction is discordant with germline, which a read error may explain. This chain joins TRBV5-1 and TRBJ1-3; no firm D call. Germline V lookup: CDR1 SGHRS, CDR2 YFSETQ. This CDR3 comprises 14 residues. The CDR3 spells CASTLAYSGNTIYF. Written as DNA, the CDR3 is TGCGCCAGCACCTTGGCATACAGTGGAAACACCATATATTTT.

The rearrangement links TRBV4-1 to TRBJ2-3; D is possibly TRBD1 (7 bases). V lost 0 bases and J 2 bases, leaving 15 bases between the germline ends. Germline assignment: CDR1 MGHRA and CDR2 YSYEKL. The length of the CDR3 is 17 residues. As DNA, the CDR3 is TGCGCCAGCAGCCAAGATGGAGGGGGCGGACCCACAGATACGCAGTATTTT. Amino acids: CASSQDGGGGPTDTQYF.

The chain has TRBV2 and TRBJ2-7, with TRBD1 matching 7 bases. The junction had 7 bases not matched to a gene; V was cut back by 5 bases and J by 3 bases. The germline CDR1 and CDR2 sequences are SNHLY and FYNNEI. The CDR3 covers 14 residues. CDR3 sequence reads: CASSIGTAYYEQYF. The CDR3, as DNA: TGTGCCAGCAGTATAGGGACAGCCTACTACGAGCAGTACTTC.

The chain links TRBV6-1 to TRBJ2-2, with a tentative D call TRBD1 (5 bases). The CDR3 extends over 13 amino acids. Per the germline V gene, CDR1 is MNHNS and CDR2 is SASEGT. The V gene lost 10 bases and the J gene lost 2 bases, with 11 bases spanning the gap. In DNA form, the CDR3 reads TGTGCCACCCCGGACACAAACACCGGGGAGCTGTTTTTT. Translated, it gives CATPDTNTGELFF.

This sequence joins TRBV29-1 and TRBJ1-1; no clear D. V shed 1 base and J shed 6 bases, with 12 bases lying between them. Germline V gives CDR1 SQVTM, CDR2 ANQGSEA. The CDR3 is made up of 13 amino acids. The CDR3 loop is CSVEGRRSAEAFF. In DNA form, the CDR3 reads TGCAGCGTTGAAGGTCGTCGGTCGGCTGAAGCTTTCTTT.